The rows below give T cell receptor beta chains drawn from one sample of a study of blood T cells in healthy people across ages. TCRdb called the 5' RACE reads again in MiXCR, with one record for every CDR3 protein. The profile covers roughly 1.9 million distinct CDR3 sequences, with 35% to 50% appearing a single time and under 25% taken by the ten largest. The sequencing sample was made of blood. The source of these receptors is a human donor in good health. CDR3s include the opening cysteine and the closing phenylalanine or tryptophan. Each record gives: J gene, clone size, D gene, V gene, CDR3 protein, CDR3 DNA. The D gene is left open where the match is weak. Rows may omit the clone size; those that give it use once, few, many or a size class.

>TRBJ2-3|.|.|TRBV12-3/TRBV12-4
CASSIRDGEADTQYF
TGTGCCAGCAGTATCAGGGATGGGGAAGCAGATACGCAGTATTTT
>TRBJ1-2|many|TRBD1|TRBV29-1
CSVDGQGWNGYTF
TGCAGCGTTGACGGACAGGGGTGGAATGGCTACACCTTC
>TRBJ2-3|few|TRBD1|TRBV15
CATSSRRGTGWSGTDTQYF
TGTGCCACCAGCTCTCGAAGGGGGACAGGCTGGAGCGGCACAGATACGCAGTATTTT
>TRBJ2-7|.|.|TRBV7-9
CASSLEADEQYF
TGTGCCAGCAGCTTAGAGGCGGACGAGCAGTACTTC
>TRBJ2-1|few|.|TRBV5-1
CASSDERLEDEQFF
TGCGCCAGCAGCGATGAGAGACTAGAAGATGAGCAGTTCTTC
>TRBJ2-1|few|TRBD1|TRBV5-1
CASRRTGGAYNEQFF
TGCGCCAGCAGGCGGACAGGGGGGGCCTACAATGAGCAGTTCTTC
>TRBJ2-1|.|.|TRBV29-1
CSVEERLYNEQFF
TGCAGCGTTGAAGAACGCCTCTACAATGAGCAGTTCTTC
>TRBJ2-3|few|.|TRBV29-1
CSVTLWGKSTDTQYF
TGCAGCGTGACCCTTTGGGGGAAAAGCACAGATACGCAGTATTTT
>TRBJ2-5|.|.|TRBV20-1
CSARDSGTVGTQYF
TGCAGTGCTAGAGATAGCGGAACAGTGGGGACCCAGTACTTC
>TRBJ1-2|.|.|TRBV7-9
CASSSRMGDGYTF
TGTGCCAGCAGCTCGCGTATGGGGGATGGCTACACCTTC
>TRBJ2-7|.|.|TRBV9
CASSVGGATMVYEQYF
TGTGCCAGCAGCGTAGGGGGGGCTACGATGGTCTACGAGCAGTACTTC
>TRBJ2-1|.|TRBD2|TRBV5-1
CASSSGLAGFEQFF
TGCGCCAGCAGCTCGGGGCTAGCGGGGTTTGAGCAGTTCTTC
>TRBJ2-3|few|.|TRBV20-1
CSAQIRRTDTQYF
TGCAGTGCTCAGATTCGTCGCACAGATACGCAGTATTTT
>TRBJ1-5|.|.|TRBV6-2/TRBV6-3
CASSYSSIPLTSSNQPQHF
TGTGCCAGCAGTTACTCGAGTATCCCGTTGACCAGTAGCAATCAGCCCCAGCATTTT
>TRBJ2-5|.|.|TRBV7-2
CASSLARRPETQYF
TGTGCCAGCAGCTTAGCCCGGCGTCCAGAGACCCAGTACTTC
>TRBJ2-2|few|TRBD2|TRBV4-3
CASSGGGLDTGELFF
TGCGCCAGCAGCGGCGGGGGGCTTGACACCGGGGAGCTGTTTTTT
>TRBJ2-5|.|TRBD1|TRBV11-2
CASRKPGQGFQETQYF
TGTGCCAGCAGAAAACCGGGACAGGGGTTCCAAGAGACCCAGTACTTC
>TRBJ1-5|.|.|TRBV6-2/TRBV6-3
CASSYSKRAPSNQPQHF
TGTGCCAGCAGTTACTCAAAGAGGGCCCCCTCTAATCAGCCCCAGCATTTT
>TRBJ2-3|.|.|TRBV24-1
CATSAPWTDTQYF
TGTGCCACCAGTGCCCCCTGGACAGATACGCAGTATTTT
>TRBJ2-7|.|.|TRBV7-2
CASSLGASVTYGQYF
TGTGCCAGCAGCTTAGGGGCTAGCGTAACCTACGGGCAGTACTTC
>TRBJ2-1|many|TRBD2|TRBV7-3
CASSSTGGGEQFF
TGTGCCAGCAGCTCTACGGGGGGAGGTGAGCAGTTCTTC
>TRBJ2-2|.|.|TRBV29-1
CSVQQANTGELFF
TGCAGCGTTCAACAGGCGAACACCGGGGAGCTGTTTTTT
>TRBJ2-3|.|TRBD2|TRBV12-3/TRBV12-4
CASSSGTSGGPSTDTQYF
TGTGCCAGCAGTTCAGGGACTAGCGGGGGGCCAAGCACAGATACGCAGTATTTT
>TRBJ1-2|.|.|TRBV20-1
CSARDPQGGSVYGYTF
TGCAGTGCTAGAGATCCGCAGGGCGGTAGTGTCTATGGCTACACCTTC
>TRBJ1-1|.|TRBD1|TRBV25-1
CASGQFGTGGGSGTEAFF
TGTGCCAGCGGACAGTTCGGGACAGGGGGCGGGTCGGGCACTGAAGCTTTCTTT
>TRBJ1-5|.|.|TRBV29-1
CSVAGREELPQHF
TGCAGCGTGGCGGGCAGGGAGGAGTTGCCCCAGCATTTT
>TRBJ2-1|.|TRBD2|TRBV11-3
CASSLRRGARGEQFF
TGTGCCAGCAGCTTACGGCGGGGGGCCAGGGGTGAGCAGTTCTTC
>TRBJ1-2|many|.|TRBV7-3
CASSSGKNYGYTF
TGTGCCAGCAGCTCCGGGAAGAACTATGGCTACACCTTC
>TRBJ2-1|few|.|TRBV4-2
CASSPKRSLDADNEQFF
TGTGCCAGCAGCCCCAAACGGAGCCTCGACGCCGACAATGAGCAGTTCTTC
>TRBJ1-1|few|.|TRBV2
CASSRSETSGAFF
TGTGCCTCAAGCCGTTCAGAGACTTCAGGAGCTTTCTTT
>TRBJ1-1|.|TRBD1|TRBV5-1
CASSFSRGQGEAFF
TGCGCCAGCAGCTTCAGTCGCGGACAGGGTGAAGCTTTCTTT
>TRBJ1-2|.|.|TRBV12-3/TRBV12-4
CASSPRERRNGGYTF
TGTGCCAGCAGTCCCCGTGAAAGAAGGAATGGTGGCTACACCTTC
>TRBJ2-7|many|.|TRBV4-1
CASSQVSGLGRGRASYF
TGCGCCAGCAGCCAAGTATCAGGACTAGGCAGGGGAAGGGCCTCGTACTTC
>TRBJ2-3|few|TRBD2|TRBV7-9
CASSLVLAEDTQYF
TGTGCCAGCAGCTTAGTGCTAGCGGAAGATACGCAGTATTTT
>TRBJ2-1|.|.|TRBV20-1
CSARIRPNEQFF
TGCAGTGCTAGGATCCGACCGAATGAGCAGTTCTTC
>TRBJ2-4|few|.|TRBV7-2
CASSLFSVLRARGETQYF
.
>TRBJ2-3|few|.|TRBV20-1
CSARDDLRPITDTQYF
TGCAGTGCTAGAGACGATCTACGACCGATCACAGATACGCAGTATTTT
>TRBJ1-5|.|.|TRBV7-6
CASSLNPRSAIPDNQPQHF
TGTGCCAGCAGCTTAAATCCCCGGAGCGCGATCCCTGATAATCAGCCCCAGCATTTT
>TRBJ1-1|few|.|TRBV10-3
CAIHRGGEGTEAFF
TGTGCCATCCATAGGGGAGGGGAGGGAACTGAAGCTTTCTTT
>TRBJ1-5|.|TRBD1|TRBV28
CASSYHPGQGKSQPQHF
TGTGCCAGCAGTTACCACCCGGGACAGGGAAAGAGTCAGCCCCAGCATTTT
>TRBJ1-5|.|.|TRBV7-9
CASTRGGAGQPQHF
TGTGCCAGCACCCGAGGAGGCGCAGGCCAGCCCCAGCATTTT
>TRBJ2-5|.|.|TRBV12-3/TRBV12-4
CASSLGSSPQYF
TGTGCCAGCAGTTTGGGGAGCTCACCCCAGTACTTC
>TRBJ2-3|.|TRBD2|TRBV7-2
CASSPRPVGWRGGGSTQYF
TGTGCCAGCAGCCCTCGCCCGGTTGGTTGGCGGGGGGGCGGGAGCACGCAGTATTTT